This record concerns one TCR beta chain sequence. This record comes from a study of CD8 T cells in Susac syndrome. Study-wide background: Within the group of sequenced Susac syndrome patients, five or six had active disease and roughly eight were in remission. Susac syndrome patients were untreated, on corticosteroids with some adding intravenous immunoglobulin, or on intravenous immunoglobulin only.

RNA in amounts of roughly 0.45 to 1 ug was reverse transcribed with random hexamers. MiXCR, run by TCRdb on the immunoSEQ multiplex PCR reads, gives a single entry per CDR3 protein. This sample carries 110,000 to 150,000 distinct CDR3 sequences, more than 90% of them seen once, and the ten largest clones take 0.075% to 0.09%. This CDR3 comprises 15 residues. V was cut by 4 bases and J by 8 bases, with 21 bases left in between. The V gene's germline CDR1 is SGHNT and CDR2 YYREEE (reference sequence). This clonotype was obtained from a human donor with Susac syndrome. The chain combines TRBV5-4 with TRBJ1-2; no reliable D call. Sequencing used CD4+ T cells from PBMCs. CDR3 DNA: TGTGCCAGCAGCGCCCGGGAACAGCCCGGCGGCGGCTACACCTTC. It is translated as CASSAREQPGGGYTF.